This T cell receptor beta chain was obtained from a study of blood T cell repertoires in COVID-19. Study-wide context: The origin of the acute and convalescent COVID-19 samples was the United States, Italy and Spain. PBMCs, B-cell-depleted T cells, or T cells were the source of the cDNA or gDNA that made up the material.

Germline CDR1 reads MNHEY; CDR2 reads SVGEGT. V lost 0 bases and J 5 bases, leaving 9 bases between the germline ends. The CDR3 length is 14 residues. Original handling: Scientists estimated how many nucleated cells there were by amplifying reference gene primers. Produced via immunoSEQ multiplex PCR; TCRdb's table is partial and in-frame only. Clone size and V and J calls were adopted from that table, with D and trimming inferred from the DNA. The repertoire includes fewer than 250,000 clones, about 88% of them detected once, and around 6.6% sits in the top ten. The sequenced material came from peripheral blood. The clonotype comes from a woman in her thirties or forties who had recovered from COVID-19. The chain recombines TRBV6-2 or TRBV6-3 with TRBJ2-3; D unresolved. CDR3 residues: CASSYSSSIDTQYF. The CDR3 region has the DNA TGTGCCAGCAGTTACTCGAGCTCGATAGATACGCAGTATTTT.